This T cell receptor (beta chain) was profiled in a study of blood T cell repertoires in COVID-19 (dated by TCRdb to 2019 to 2021). About the full investigation: Collaborator samples came from the United States, Italy and Spain and covered acute and convalescent phases of COVID-19. Deeply sampled blood TCRbeta repertoires from subjects exposed to, actively infected with, or recovered from COVID-19 were included in the dataset. The samples were drawn from the first 160 participants of the ongoing ImmuneRACE study and from 1,254 subjects provided by 6 global collaborators. Where HLA class I and class II types were available, the types were taken from metadata supplied by the sample provider, not from assay-based typing. The repertoires were made available in a free public database intended to serve as a resource for research on the immune response to SARS-CoV-2. The material from the prospective study consisted of cDNA or gDNA derived from T cells, B-cell-depleted T cells, or PBMCs. The sample metadata nearly always contained a de-identified subject ID, COVID-19 status, age in years and sex. Beyond this particular receptor, the publication reports: Clinical and demographic metadata were provided uncurated, with the amount varying by source and participant.

Concerning this clone: There is no known antigen for this receptor. Within one base of it there is no much larger clone, and no base qualities were kept.

TCRbeta CDR3 regions were amplified from genomic DNA using the immunoSEQ Assay, a bias-controlled multiplex PCR. The authors' analysis ran thus. Within the assay, amplification of reference gene primers was used to estimate how many nucleated cells each sample contained. To quantify the absolute abundance of each unique TCRbeta CDR3 rearrangement, sequence reads were collapsed and filtered. For each sample, productive Simpson clonality was calculated as the square root of Simpson's diversity index over productive rearrangements. TCRdb re-hosts the immuneACCESS table, in-frame sequences only. Its copies lack some clones; in the studies checked, an unresolved V gene accounts for under half of them, and the cause for the rest is not known. The D gene and trimming were derived from the DNA, and the V and J assignments and clone size from that table. Here the sample has some 220,000 clones; more than 75% occur a single time. The ten largest clones capture roughly 2.6% of the sample.

Trimmed from V: 2 bases; trimmed from J: 4 bases; junction bases lacking a gene match: 13. Inclusive of the bounding cysteine and phenylalanine, the CDR3 is 18 residues long. The read is trimmed to its CDR3 DNA, 54 bases read in frame from base 1. The germline V gene (reference sequence) sets CDR1 to LGHDT and CDR2 to YNNKEL. Samples from volunteer blood donors who had recovered from COVID-19 were contributed by a second Seattle source. Each collaborating institution followed its own protocols to collect whole blood in K2EDTA tubes. For TCRbeta analysis, collaborators shipped samples as frozen whole blood, isolated PBMCs, or DNA extracted from either of those sample types.

The chain couples TRBV3-1 (or the pseudogene TRBV3-2) to TRBJ2-5, and 10 bases in between align with TRBD2. Sequenced: peripheral blood. The sequence derives from a man between 45 and 60 years old who had recovered from COVID-19. The DNA reads as follows: TGTGCCAGCAGCCAATACAGGGGAGTAGCGGGAGGACTAGAGACCCAGTACTTC. It encodes CASSQYRGVAGGLETQYF.